A selection of T cell receptor beta chains follows, all from one sample in a study of control samples from healthy donors and cancer patients. Profiling relied on immunoSEQ multiplex PCR, and the TCRdb table lists in-frame clones only, not all of them. The repertoire holds roughly 450,000 clones, with approximately 90% as singletons. Material: PBMCs. The receptors here all came from a man aged 40-49 years with head and neck cancer. Both conserved end residues are part of each CDR3. A D gene is named only where the DNA matches it firmly. The size of a clone is reported for some rows only, either as once, few or many, or as a class for expanded clones.

>TRBJ2-7|TRBD1|TRBV28|once
CASTPGQGASYEQYF
TGTGCCAGCACCCCTGGACAGGGGGCCTCCTACGAGCAGTACTTC
>TRBJ2-1|.|TRBV9|.
CASSVDPYNEQFF
TGTGCCAGCAGCGTAGATCCATACAATGAGCAGTTCTTC
>TRBJ2-1|TRBD2|TRBV24-1|once
CATSDSSGSYNEQFF
TGTGCCACCAGTGATTCTAGCGGGAGTTACAATGAGCAGTTCTTC
>TRBJ2-7|.|TRBV10-3|few
CAISISSHEQYF
TGTGCCATCAGTATCTCTAGTCACGAGCAGTACTTC
>TRBJ1-6|.|TRBV7-2|.
CASSFGGGGPYNSPLHF
TGTGCCAGCAGCTTCGGAGGCGGGGGGCCCTATAATTCACCCCTCCACTTT
>TRBJ1-1|.|TRBV11-3|.
CASSLEGNTEAFF
TGTGCCAGCAGCTTAGAAGGGAACACTGAAGCTTTCTTT
>TRBJ2-3|.|TRBV6-5|once
CASSYGSTDTQYF
TGTGCCAGCAGTTACGGCAGCACAGATACGCAGTATTTT
>TRBJ1-2|.|TRBV15|.
CATSRDFGDGGYTF
TGTGCCACCAGCAGAGATTTTGGTGACGGCGGCTACACCTTC
>TRBJ2-3|.|TRBV28|.
CASSSGRIDTQYF
TGTGCCAGCAGCAGCGGACGTATCGATACGCAGTATTTT
>TRBJ2-5|.|TRBV3-1/TRBV3-2|.
CASSSRGGQKETQYF
TGTGCCAGCAGCTCCCGGGGAGGACAGAAAGAGACCCAGTACTTC
>TRBJ2-7|.|TRBV27|.
CASSLPESYEQYF
TGTGCCAGCAGTTTACCAGAATCCTACGAGCAGTACTTC
>TRBJ2-6|.|TRBV18|.
CASSPVSELSSGANVLTF
TGTGCCAGCTCACCAGTGTCTGAGTTAAGCTCTGGGGCCAACGTCCTGACTTTC
>TRBJ2-3|.|TRBV28|.
CASSLNPDTQYF
TGTGCCAGCAGTTTAAACCCAGATACGCAGTATTTT
>TRBJ2-1|.|TRBV7-3|.
CASSLTLNAAYNEQFF
TGTGCCAGCAGCTTAACGTTGAACGCGGCCTACAATGAGCAGTTCTTC
>TRBJ1-6|TRBD1|TRBV7-6|.
CASSLGTGVNSPLHF
TGTGCCAGCAGCTTGGGGACAGGGGTCAATTCACCCCTCCACTTT
>TRBJ1-1|TRBD1|TRBV2|.
CASEDRDSEAFF
TGTGCCAGCGAGGACAGGGACTCTGAAGCTTTCTTT
>TRBJ2-7|TRBD1|TRBV28|.
CATGTGADEQYF
TGTGCCACCGGGACAGGGGCGGACGAGCAGTACTTC
>TRBJ1-4|TRBD1|TRBV4-1|.
CASSPQGVTNEKLFF
TGCGCCAGCAGCCCCCAGGGGGTTACTAATGAAAAACTGTTTTTT
>TRBJ2-2|.|TRBV10-3|.
CAISDSKGTGNTGELFF
TGTGCCATCAGTGATTCGAAGGGGACGGGGAACACCGGGGAGCTGTTTTTT
>TRBJ1-5|.|TRBV9|.
CASSGLQGGQPQHF
TGTGCCAGCAGCGGCCTTCAGGGAGGACAGCCCCAGCATTTT
>TRBJ2-2|TRBD2|TRBV30|.
CAWSASTPSGGGELFF
TGTGCCTGGAGTGCATCGACACCCTCGGGGGGCGGGGAGCTGTTTTTT
>TRBJ1-2|TRBD1|TRBV19|.
CASTSTGLAHGYTF
TGTGCCAGTACCTCGACAGGGTTGGCGCATGGCTACACCTTC
>TRBJ2-2|.|TRBV7-2|.
CASSSNRVNTGELFF
TGTGCCAGCAGCTCGAACAGGGTTAACACCGGGGAGCTGTTTTTT
>TRBJ1-3|.|TRBV19|.
CASSGTFGNTIYF
TGTGCCAGTAGCGGGACATTCGGAAACACCATATATTTT
>TRBJ2-1|TRBD2|TRBV6-5|few
CASSRLAGGQNEQFF
TGTGCCAGCAGTCGGCTAGCGGGGGGGCAGAATGAGCAGTTCTTC
>TRBJ2-7|.|TRBV29-1|once
CSVEKSGVAYEQYF
TGCAGCGTTGAAAAGTCTGGAGTGGCCTACGAGCAGTACTTC
>TRBJ1-2|.|TRBV29-1|.
CSVAGQGGYTF
TGCAGCGTCGCAGGCCAGGGGGGCTACACCTTC
>TRBJ2-3|TRBD1|TRBV6-5|.
CASRTGTGSTDTQYF
TGTGCCAGCAGAACCGGGACAGGGAGCACAGATACGCAGTATTTT
>TRBJ2-3|.|TRBV5-1|.
CASSLSRRTDTQYF
TGCGCCAGCAGCTTGAGTCGGAGGACAGATACGCAGTATTTT
>TRBJ2-2|.|TRBV7-6|.
CASSLNPGVTGELFF
TGTGCCAGCAGCTTAAATCCGGGAGTCACCGGGGAGCTGTTTTTT
>TRBJ2-1|TRBD2|TRBV5-1|.
CASSFLNGGANNEQFF
TGCGCCAGCAGCTTCCTAAACGGGGGGGCGAACAATGAGCAGTTCTTC
>TRBJ2-5|TRBD2|TRBV7-3|.
CASSLGGSKQETQYF
TGTGCCAGCAGCTTAGGCGGGAGTAAGCAAGAGACCCAGTACTTC
>TRBJ1-2|.|TRBV24-1|.
CATATQSLGYTF
TGTGCCACCGCGACGCAATCTCTTGGCTACACCTTC
>TRBJ2-7|TRBD1|TRBV4-1|.
CASSRGQGTTQAEQYF
TGCGCCAGCAGCCGCGGACAGGGGACGACCCAGGCCGAGCAGTACTTC
>TRBJ1-4|.|TRBV28|.
CASSLGGGVTAEKLFF
TGTGCCAGCAGTTTAGGAGGGGGGGTGACTGCTGAAAAACTGTTTTTT
>TRBJ2-6|.|TRBV7-8|.
CASSYVNPRTAVREAGANVLTF
TGTGCCAGCAGCTACGTAAACCCACGGACGGCAGTAAGAGAAGCTGGGGCCAACGTCCTGACTTTC
>TRBJ2-3|.|TRBV19|few
CASSIGGAVVSTDTQYF
TGTGCCAGTAGTATCGGCGGGGCCGTAGTTAGCACAGATACGCAGTATTTT
>TRBJ1-1|.|TRBV18|once
CASSRAAEAFF
TGTGCCAGCTCACGCGCAGCCGAAGCTTTCTTT
>TRBJ1-1|TRBD1|TRBV27|.
CASSLPPAGQGYTEAFF
TGTGCCAGCAGTTTACCACCAGCCGGACAGGGGTACACTGAAGCTTTCTTT
>TRBJ2-1|TRBD1|TRBV4-3|.
CASSQQGAGEQFF
TGCGCCAGCAGCCAACAGGGGGCGGGTGAGCAGTTCTTC
>TRBJ1-3|.|TRBV18|.
CASSPELSSGNTIYF
TGTGCCAGCTCACCCGAGTTAAGCTCTGGAAACACCATATATTTT
>TRBJ2-7|TRBD2|TRBV7-2|few
CASSFTSGGTYEQYF
TGTGCCAGCAGCTTTACTAGCGGGGGGACTTACGAGCAGTACTTC
>TRBJ2-1|TRBD2|TRBV7-2|.
CASSFPGTRTNEQFF
TGTGCCAGCAGCTTCCCCGGGACTAGAACCAATGAGCAGTTCTTC
>TRBJ1-1|.|TRBV27|.
CASSPYRRTEAFF
TGTGCCAGCAGTCCGTACAGGAGGACTGAAGCTTTCTTT
>TRBJ2-2|.|TRBV7-6|.
CASRLDSANTGELFF
TGTGCCAGCAGGTTAGACAGCGCGAACACCGGGGAGCTGTTTTTT
>TRBJ2-2|TRBD1|TRBV6-5|.
CASTRTGGISGELFF
TGTGCCAGCACCAGGACAGGGGGCATTTCCGGGGAGCTGTTTTTT
>TRBJ2-3|TRBD2|TRBV4-2|.
CASSQEWRGGTDTQYF
TGTGCCAGCAGCCAAGAATGGCGGGGGGGCACAGATACGCAGTATTTT
>TRBJ2-7|.|TRBV5-1|.
CASSFFSGETYEQYF
TGCGCCAGCAGCTTTTTCTCAGGGGAGACCTACGAGCAGTACTTC
>TRBJ2-7|.|TRBV6-1|.
CASSELEDEQYF
TGTGCCAGCAGTGAACTAGAAGACGAGCAGTACTTC